The 16 T cell receptor beta chains below come from one sample, sequenced in a study of beta chain features in type 1 diabetes. Every bit of the isolated RNA underwent reverse transcription, so sequencing read expressed TCRB transcripts. The protocol was immunoSEQ multiplex PCR, while the TCRdb copy is restricted to in-frame clones and leaves out a portion. The sample contains 300,000 to 450,000 clones, about 18% of which appear only once. Specimen: naive CD4+ T cells from blood. These receptors were obtained from a woman in her late teens or twenties in good health.

There are a few counts of this clone. This chain connects TRBV4-1 to TRBJ2-1, with TRBD2 identical over 9 bases. The CDR3 has 17 residues. Germline V gene data show CDR1 as MGHRA and CDR2 as YSYEKL. V shed 1 base and J 2 bases; nucleotides not matched to a gene: 6. The CDR3 DNA is TGCGCCAGCAGCCAAGCAGTAGCGGGAGTTACCTACAATGAGCAGTTCTTC. This encodes CASSQAVAGVTYNEQFF.

The chain employs TRBV30 and TRBJ1-4; unclear D gene. CDR3 length: 14 residues. Germline V gene sequence: CDR1 GTSNPN, CDR2 SVGIG (reference sequence). V lost 4 bases and J 4 bases, leaving 13 bases between the germline ends. The CDR3 sequence: CAWNGSPLNEKLFF. The CDR3, as DNA: TGTGCCTGGAATGGGAGTCCGCTTAATGAAAAACTGTTTTTT. Drawing the rest from reference TRBV30 and TRBJ1-4, the complete variable domain is SQTIHQWPATLVQPVGSPLSLECTVEGTSNPNLYWYRQAAGRGLQLLFYSVGIGQISSEVPQNLSASRPQDRQFILSSKKLLLSDSGFYLCAWNGSPLNEKLFFGSGTQLSVL.

V and J are TRBV7-9 and TRBJ1-1; D is possibly TRBD1 (6 bases). The germline V gene has CDR1 SEHNR and CDR2 FQNEAQ (reference sequence). Deletions cut 3 bases from V and 1 base from J, with 18 bases between. The CDR3 is 17 residues long. CDR3 amino acids: CASSFSPGTPSNTEAFF. CDR3 nucleotides: TGTGCCAGCAGCTTCAGCCCAGGGACACCTTCGAACACTGAAGCTTTCTTT.

V gene TRBV4-1 combines with J gene TRBJ2-1, with D hard to call. The CDR3 is 15 amino acids. The V end lost 3 bases, the J end lost 3 bases, and 12 bases lay between the germline ends. Germline assignment: CDR1 MGHRA and CDR2 YSYEKL. CDR3 in DNA: TGCGCCAGCAGCCACCCCGCTACGGGCTACAATGAGCAGTTCTTC. This gives the protein CASSHPATGYNEQFF.

The chain links TRBV2 to TRBJ2-7; TRBD2 matches at 8 bases. Germline CDR1 and CDR2: SNHLY and FYNNEI. The CDR3 has 15 residues. V was clipped by 7 bases and J by 4 bases; unmatched bases: 12. The CDR3 nucleotides are TGTGCCAGCACGGGAGGGGGTTCTGCTGGGTACGAGCAGTACTTC. It yields the protein CASTGGGSAGYEQYF. Complete variable domain (other parts from reference TRBV2 and TRBJ2-7): EPEVTQTPSHQVTQMGQEVILRCVPISNHLYFYWYRQILGQKVEFLVSFYNNEISEKSEIFDDQFSVERPDGSNFTLKIRSTKLEDSAMYFCASTGGGSAGYEQYFGPGTRLTVT.

Note on this clone: At one boundary the junction diverges from the germline segment, which might be a read error. The rearrangement joins TRBV19 to TRBJ2-1, with 10 nucleotides matching TRBD2. The CDR3 runs 13 residues. CDR1 is LNHDA and CDR2 is SQIVND in the germline V gene (reference sequence). The CDR3 DNA is TGTGCCAGTAGAATAGCGGGAGGCAATGAGCAGTTCTTC. Translating gives CASRIAGGNEQFF. Together with reference TRBV19 and TRBJ2-1, the CDR3 gives the full variable domain: DGGITQSPKYLFRKEGQNVTLSCEQNLNHDAMYWYRQDPGQGLRLIYYSQIVNDFQKGDIAEGYSVSREKKESFPLTVTSAQKNPTAFYLCASRIAGGNEQFFGPGTRLTVL.

This clone appeared a single time. J is TRBJ2-6 and V is TRBV9; D uncertain. The CDR3 sequence is 17 residues long. The V end lost 0 bases, the J end lost 0 bases, and 10 bases lay between the germline ends. CDR1 SGDLS and CDR2 YYNGEE come from the germline V gene. The CDR3 sequence is CASSVALESSGANVLTF. The CDR3 nucleotides read TGTGCCAGCAGCGTAGCCCTAGAGTCCTCTGGGGCCAACGTCCTGACTTTC.

This clone has a handful of counts. The J gene is TRBJ2-1, the V gene TRBV5-1, with D perhaps matching TRBD2 (5 bases). Germline-derived CDR1 and CDR2 are SGHRS and YFSETQ. Trimming shortened V by 2 bases and J by 7 bases, and 10 bases separated the two germline ends. The CDR3 extends over 13 amino acids. The CDR3 region is CASSFEGGNEQFF. The CDR3, as DNA: TGCGCCAGCAGCTTCGAGGGTGGGAATGAGCAGTTCTTC.

This clone turned up a few times. V and J are TRBV25-1 and TRBJ1-4, with TRBD1 identical over 9 bases. V trimming: 5 bases; J trimming: 5 bases; junction bases outside the gene matches: 6. This CDR3 comprises 15 residues. CDR1 is MGHDK and CDR2 is SYGVNS in the germline V gene. The CDR3 region is CASSSDRGWNEKLFF. CDR3 DNA: TGTGCCAGCAGTTCGGACAGGGGTTGGAATGAAAAACTGTTTTTT.

The chain is built from TRBV15 and TRBJ1-4; D not resolved. Trimming cost V 8 bases and J 7 bases, with 11 bases left between them. Germline V gene lookup returns CDR1 LNHNV and CDR2 YYDKDF (reference sequence). The length of the CDR3 is 12 residues. The CDR3 here is CATRAEGEKLFF. The CDR3, as DNA: TGTGCCACCCGGGCAGAGGGTGAAAAACTGTTTTTT.

CDR3: CASSPPGLAGPEQFF. For the CDR3, the DNA is TGTGCCAGCTCACCACCCGGACTAGCGGGACCCGAGCAGTTCTTC. The V call is TRBV18, the J call TRBJ2-1; 12 positions agree with TRBD2. This CDR3 contains 15 residues. The germline CDR1 and CDR2 sequences are KGHSH and LQKENI. V dropped 0 bases and J dropped 10; count of bases not matched to a gene: 4.

The V gene is TRBV5-1, the J gene TRBJ2-5, with 9 positions matching TRBD2. Germline V gene sequence: CDR1 SGHRS, CDR2 YFSETQ. This CDR3 has 16 residues. V shed 2 bases and J 1 base; nucleotides not matched to a gene: 6. The CDR3 is CASSLGAGGPQETQYF. CDR3 DNA sequence: TGCGCCAGCAGCTTAGGAGCGGGAGGACCCCAAGAGACCCAGTACTTC.

The chain combines TRBV6-5 with TRBJ2-7; the match to TRBD1 covers 12 bases. This CDR3 region has 15 residues. Germline V CDR1 and CDR2: MNHEY, SVGAGI. V lost 2 bases to trimming and J lost 5 bases; unmatched junction nucleotides: 4. The CDR3 loop is CASSYRGQGANEQYF. For the CDR3, the DNA is TGTGCCAGCAGTTACAGGGGACAGGGGGCGAACGAGCAGTACTTC.

This clone was observed a handful of times. The V call is TRBV30, the J call TRBJ2-1, with 9 bases that match TRBD2. CDR3 size: 13 residues. The V segment lost 4 bases and the J segment 14 bases; nucleotides outside the gene matches: 12. Germline lookup yields CDR1 GTSNPN and CDR2 SVGIG (reference sequence). The chain's CDR3 is CAWTPSGATLKFF. The CDR3 DNA reads TGTGCCTGGACTCCTAGCGGGGCCACTTTGAAGTTCTTC.

This clone came up a few times. V usage is TRBV9 and J usage is TRBJ1-2; D call uncertain. V was cut by 0 bases and J by 4 bases, with 10 bases left in between. The V gene's germline CDR1 is SGDLS and CDR2 YYNGEE. This CDR3 is built from 14 residues. The CDR3, as DNA: TGTGCCAGCAGCGTAGACAGAGTGGGCTATGGCTACACCTTC. This gives the protein CASSVDRVGYGYTF.

In regard to this clone: Distinct nucleotide sequences in the sample also encode this CDR3. The chain employs TRBV5-1 and TRBJ2-3, with 8 bases matching TRBD2. Germline CDR1 is SGHRS and CDR2 is YFSETQ. There are 15 residues in the CDR3. With 5 bases clipped from V and 0 bases from J, the junction kept 5 bases outside the gene matches. The CDR3 coding sequence is TGCGCCAGCAGTAGGGCTAGCGGGAGCACAGATACGCAGTATTTT. Translating it yields CASSRASGSTDTQYF.